These 16 T cell receptor beta chains were all obtained from the same sample, sequenced in a study of CD8 T cells in Susac syndrome. With random hexamers, roughly 0.5 to 1 ug RNA was reverse transcribed. TCRdb re-derived calls from the immunoSEQ multiplex PCR reads in MiXCR, one entry per CDR3 protein. The table shows approximately 180,000 distinct CDR3 sequences, with more than 85% occurring only once. What was sequenced was CD4+ T cells from PBMCs. The receptors here all came from a human donor with Susac syndrome.

The V and J genes are TRBV5-1 and TRBJ2-6; 9 bases are a match to TRBD1. The CDR3 covers 18 residues. Per germline, CDR1 SGHRS and CDR2 YFSETQ. J gave up 0 bases and V 3 bases, and 7 bases lay outside the gene matches. CDR3 nucleotide sequence: TGCGCCAGCAGCTACCGGGACAGGGACCACTCTGGGGCCAACGTCCTGACTTTC. The encoded protein is CASSYRDRDHSGANVLTF.

The chain carries TRBV19 and TRBJ1-1; 7 positions match TRBD1. After removal of 5 bases from V and 3 bases from J, the junction contained 15 bases not matched to a gene. The germline V gene encodes CDR1 LNHDA and CDR2 SQIVND (reference sequence). The CDR3 totals 17 residues. In nucleotides, the CDR3 is TGTGCCAGTAGTCCAGGCAAGGGGGCTATCTTGGACACTGAAGCTTTCTTT. Translation: CASSPGKGAILDTEAFF.

The chain employs TRBV15 and TRBJ2-3; 7 nucleotides align to TRBD2. Germline CDR1 LNHNV, CDR2 YYDKDF (reference sequence). The V and J ends lost 3 bases and 2 bases, in that order; junction bases with no gene match: 8. CDR3 length: 16 residues. The CDR3: CATSRAGAGNTDTQYF. The CDR3 region has the DNA TGTGCCACCAGCAGGGCGGGAGCAGGGAACACAGATACGCAGTATTTT.

This sequence joins TRBV21-1 and TRBJ2-3; TRBD1 reflects the table's D call only, with no check against the DNA. TRBV21-1 is designated a pseudogene. The CDR3 is made up of 18 amino acids. Written as DNA, the CDR3 is TGTGCCAGCACCGGGAATTATCGGGCCAGGGGGCAAGGAGATACGCGGTATTTT. Translated: CASTGNYRARGQGDTRYF.

The chain uses TRBV2 and TRBJ2-1; D gene ambiguous. Trimming took 6 bases from V and 5 from J, leaving 8 bases between them. The CDR3 runs 12 residues. The germline CDR1 and CDR2 sequences are SNHLY and FYNNEI. In nucleotides, the CDR3 is TGTGCCAGCAGGGGGTTTAACAATGAGCAGTTCTTC. Protein product: CASRGFNNEQFF.

In its sample, this clonotype was seen a few times. V and J are TRBV5-1 and TRBJ1-1; D gene unclear. Looked up from germline, CDR1 is SGHRS and CDR2 is YFSETQ. The CDR3 is 13 amino acids. V was cut by 0 bases and J by 0 bases, with 3 bases left in between. The CDR3 DNA follows: TGCGCCAGCAGCTTGGACCTGAACACTGAAGCTTTCTTT. As protein: CASSLDLNTEAFF.

The rearrangement joins TRBV3-1 to TRBJ1-3; D is unresolved. Germline lookup yields CDR1 LGHDT and CDR2 YNNKEL (reference sequence). The V and J ends lost 6 bases and 1 base respectively, with 10 bases between them. This CDR3 has 14 residues. CDR3 amino acids: CASSQAASGNTIYF. In DNA form, the CDR3 reads TGTGCCAGCAGTCAGGCGGCGTCTGGAAACACCATATATTTT.

The chain combines TRBV5-4 with TRBJ2-5; 8 nucleotides match TRBD1. Germline V gene lookup returns CDR1 SGHNT and CDR2 YYREEE (reference sequence). CDR3 length: 17 amino acids. The J segment lost 2 bases and the V segment lost 1 base, leaving 10 bases of the junction unmatched. CDR3 sequence: CASSLTGQGVLQETQYF. The CDR3 coding sequence is TGTGCCAGCAGCTTGACTGGACAGGGAGTTTTACAAGAGACCCAGTACTTC.

Points on this clonotype: One end of the junction fails to match germline, which may point to a read error. The chain couples TRBV20-1 to TRBJ2-1; 8 nucleotides align to TRBD2. The CDR3 is 14 residues long. Germline V gene data show CDR1 as DFQATT and CDR2 as SNEGSKA (reference sequence). CDR3 sequence reads: CSAMSGRRRGEQSF. The CDR3, as DNA: TGCAGTGCTATGAGCGGGAGAAGGAGAGGCGAGCAGTCCTTC.

J is TRBJ2-7 and V is TRBV16; 9 bases are a match to TRBD1. The CDR3 loop spans 15 amino acids. The ends lost 0 bases at V and 5 bases at J; junction bases unmatched: 5. CDR1 and CDR2 (germline): KGHSY, FQNENV. For the CDR3, the DNA is TGTGCCAGCAGCCAATCGGGGACAGGGTTCGACGAGCAGTACTTC. It yields the protein CASSQSGTGFDEQYF.

The chain joins TRBV20-1 to TRBJ1-2; D gene unclear. The length of the CDR3 is 13 residues. Germline V gives CDR1 DFQATT, CDR2 SNEGSKA (reference sequence). Trimming took off 3 bases at V and 3 bases at J, with 11 bases between the two ends. As DNA, the CDR3 is TGCAGTGCTAGTCACCAGGTGGACTATGGCTACACCTTC. This sequence encodes CSASHQVDYGYTF.

The chain is built from TRBV7-8 and TRBJ1-4; TRBD1 aligns across 8 bases. This CDR3 comprises 15 residues. The junction had 8 bases not matched to a gene; V was cut back by 3 bases and J by 8 bases. The germline V gene has CDR1 SGHVS and CDR2 FQNEAQ. This CDR3 is CASSFRQGIGEKLFF. DNA of the CDR3: TGTGCCAGCAGCTTTCGACAGGGGATTGGGGAAAAACTGTTTTTT.

V and J are TRBV7-9 and TRBJ2-3; possible D gene TRBD1, 6 bases. Germline CDR1 reads SEHNR; CDR2 reads FQNEAQ (reference sequence). CDR3 length equals 13 residues. Trimming pared 10 bases from V and 1 base from J, leaving 12 bases between. The CDR3 is CANKTGRTDTQYF. The DNA for the CDR3 is TGTGCCAACAAAACAGGGCGCACAGATACGCAGTATTTT.

This chain joins TRBV12-3 or TRBV12-4 and TRBJ1-4; no clear D. This CDR3 region has 13 residues. Trimming removed 5 bases from V and 8 bases from J, with 12 bases in between. In DNA, the CDR3 is TGTGCCAGCAGTCCTGGGCAGTGGGAAAAACTGTTTTTT. This encodes CASSPGQWEKLFF.

CDR3 in amino acids: CASSTLGQGNTEAFF. The CDR3 DNA follows: TGTGCCAGTAGTACCCTTGGACAGGGGAACACTGAAGCTTTCTTT. The V gene is TRBV19, the J gene TRBJ1-1; 8 bases map to TRBD1. The CDR3 runs 15 residues. The germline V gene encodes CDR1 LNHDA and CDR2 SQIVND (reference sequence). Germline trimming cut 4 bases from V and 1 base from J; bases unmatched to any gene: 5.

The chain employs TRBV2 and TRBJ2-7; D assignment may be TRBD1 or TRBD2 (5 bases each). Looked up from germline, CDR1 is SNHLY and CDR2 is FYNNEI. V shed 4 bases and J shed 7 bases, with 11 bases lying between them. The CDR3 is made up of 12 amino acids. The CDR3: CASSGGRWEQYF. The CDR3 coding sequence is TGTGCCAGCAGTGGGGGACGCTGGGAGCAGTACTTC. Drawing the rest from reference TRBV2 and TRBJ2-7, the complete variable domain is EPEVTQTPSHQVTQMGQEVILRCVPISNHLYFYWYRQILGQKVEFLVSFYNNEISEKSEIFDDQFSVERPDGSNFTLKIRSTKLEDSAMYFCASSGGRWEQYFGPGTRLTVT.